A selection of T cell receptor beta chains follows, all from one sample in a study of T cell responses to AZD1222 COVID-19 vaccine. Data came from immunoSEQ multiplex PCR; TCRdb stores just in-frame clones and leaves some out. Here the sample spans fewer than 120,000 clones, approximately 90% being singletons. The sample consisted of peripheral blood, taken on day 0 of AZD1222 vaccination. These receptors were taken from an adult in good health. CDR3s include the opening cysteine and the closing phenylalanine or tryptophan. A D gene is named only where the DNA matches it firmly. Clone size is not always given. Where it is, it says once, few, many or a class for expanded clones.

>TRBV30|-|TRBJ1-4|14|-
CAWSVQASSEKLFF
TGTGCCTGGAGTGTACAGGCATCCTCTGAAAAACTGTTTTTT
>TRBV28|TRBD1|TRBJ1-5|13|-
CASSLDRVKPQHF
TGTGCCAGCAGTTTAGACAGGGTGAAGCCCCAGCATTTT
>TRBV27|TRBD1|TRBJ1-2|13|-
CASSLQGASGYTF
TGTGCCAGCAGTCTTCAGGGGGCGAGTGGCTACACCTTC
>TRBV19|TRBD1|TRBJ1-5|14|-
CASSIQGANQPQHF
TGTGCCAGTAGTATCCAGGGGGCCAATCAGCCCCAGCATTTT
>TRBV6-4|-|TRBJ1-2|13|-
CASSDDRSYGYTF
TGTGCCAGCAGTGACGACAGGAGCTATGGCTACACCTTC
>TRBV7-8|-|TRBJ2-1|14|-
CASSPREGAGEQFF
TGTGCCAGCAGCCCGAGGGAGGGGGCGGGTGAGCAGTTCTTC
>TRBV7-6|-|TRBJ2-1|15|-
CASSSDYSSYNEQFF
TGTGCCAGCAGCTCGGACTATTCCTCCTACAATGAGCAGTTCTTC
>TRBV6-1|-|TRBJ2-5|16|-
CASSEQRVGRSETQYF
TGTGCCAGCAGTGAACAGAGGGTAGGGAGAAGTGAGACCCAGTACTTC
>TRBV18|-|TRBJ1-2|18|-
CASSPDALGNGDRYGYTF
TGTGCCAGCTCACCGGATGCCCTAGGGAACGGGGATCGGTATGGCTACACCTTC
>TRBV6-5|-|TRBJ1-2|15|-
CASSYSGTINYGYTF
TGTGCCAGCAGTTACAGTGGGACGATTAACTATGGCTACACCTTC
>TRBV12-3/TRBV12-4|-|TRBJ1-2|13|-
CASRPDQWGGYTF
TGTGCCAGCAGACCGGACCAGTGGGGTGGCTACACCTTC
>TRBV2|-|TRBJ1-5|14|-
CASSFLNSNQPQHF
TGTGCCAGCAGCTTTCTTAATAGCAATCAGCCCCAGCATTTT
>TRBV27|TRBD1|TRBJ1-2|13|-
CASSLKGARGYTF
TGTGCCAGCAGTTTAAAGGGGGCGAGGGGCTACACCTTC
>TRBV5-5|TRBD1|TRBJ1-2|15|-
CASSVSGTGVYGYTF
TGTGCCAGCAGCGTCTCCGGGACAGGGGTCTATGGCTACACCTTC
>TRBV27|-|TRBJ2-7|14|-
CASSFSSSYYEQYF
TGTGCCAGCAGTTTCTCTAGCAGCTATTACGAGCAGTACTTC
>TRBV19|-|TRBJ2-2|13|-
CASRPTGTGELFF
TGTGCCAGTAGACCGACAGGTACCGGGGAGCTGTTTTTT
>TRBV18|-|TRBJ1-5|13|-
CASSDGGYQPQHF
TGTGCCAGCTCTGACGGGGGGTATCAGCCCCAGCATTTT
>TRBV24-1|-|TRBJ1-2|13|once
CATSDLGDYGYTF
TGTGCCACCAGTGATTTAGGAGACTATGGCTACACCTTC
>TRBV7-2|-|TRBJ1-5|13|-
CASSSEPLQPQHF
TGTGCCAGCAGTTCCGAACCCCTCCAGCCCCAGCATTTT
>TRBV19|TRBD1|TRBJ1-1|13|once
CASSIDRGTEAFF
TGTGCCAGTAGTATCGACAGGGGCACTGAAGCTTTCTTT
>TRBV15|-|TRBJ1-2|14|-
CATSREGAGYGYTF
TGTGCCACCAGCAGAGAGGGGGCCGGCTATGGCTACACCTTC
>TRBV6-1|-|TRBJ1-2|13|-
CASSERANYGYTF
TGTGCCAGCAGTGAAAGGGCCAACTATGGCTACACCTTC
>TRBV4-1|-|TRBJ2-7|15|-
CASSQSHGAPYEQYF
TGCGCCAGCAGCCAATCTCACGGGGCGCCTTACGAGCAGTACTTC
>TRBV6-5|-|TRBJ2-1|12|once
CASSYSSHWELF
TGTGCCAGCAGTTACTCCTCACATTGGGAGCTCTTC
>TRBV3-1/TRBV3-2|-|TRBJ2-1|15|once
CASSQGVEGRRVQFF
TGTGCCAGCAGCCAAGGGGTCGAGGGGCGAAGGGTCCAGTTCTTC
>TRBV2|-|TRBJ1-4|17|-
CASSEGGGGATNEKLFF
TGTGCCAGCAGTGAAGGGGGAGGGGGAGCAACTAATGAAAAACTGTTTTTT
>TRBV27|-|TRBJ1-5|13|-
CASSWGHNQPQHF
TGTGCCAGCAGTTGGGGTCACAATCAGCCCCAGCATTTT
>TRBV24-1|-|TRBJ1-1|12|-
CATSDLGTEAFF
TGTGCCACCAGTGATTTAGGGACTGAAGCTTTCTTT